These 17 T cell receptor beta chains came from one sample sequenced in a study of tumor-infiltrating lymphocytes in localized non-small cell lung cancer. Produced via immunoSEQ multiplex PCR; TCRdb's table is partial and in-frame only. Of under 25,000 clones in the sample, approximately 71% were seen once. Sequencing was done on a sample of lung tumor tissue. The receptor source for this set is a human donor with non-small cell lung cancer.

The chain combines TRBV5-4 with TRBJ1-1; D gene uncertain. Per the germline V gene, CDR1 is SGHNT and CDR2 is YYREEE (reference sequence). Trimming left V 0 bases short and J 1 base short, with 7 bases between. The CDR3 is made up of 14 amino acids. CDR3 region: CASSLGQTNTEAFF. DNA of the CDR3: TGTGCCAGCAGCTTGGGACAAACGAACACTGAAGCTTTCTTT.

On this clone: This clone may be a read error of a much larger clone one base away. The V gene is TRBV5-5, the J gene TRBJ2-1, with D hard to call. This CDR3 spans 12 amino acids. CDR1 and CDR2 (germline): SGHKS, YYEKEE (reference sequence). V was trimmed by 0 bases and J by 8 bases, leaving 6 bases between them. The CDR3 here is CASSLGWDEQFF. CDR3 DNA sequence: TGTGCCAGCAGCTTGGGGTGGGATGAGCAGTTCTTC.

The chain recombines TRBV18 with TRBJ2-6; TRBD1 aligns across 7 bases. This CDR3 has 20 amino acids. Germline CDR1 KGHSH, CDR2 LQKENI. The trim removed 1 base at V and 0 bases at J, leaving 12 bases unmatched. The CDR3 bases are TGTGCCAGCTCACCACGAAATGGACAGGCCAAAGACTCTGGGGCCAACGTCCTGACTTTC. It is translated as CASSPRNGQAKDSGANVLTF. Looking up the rest from reference TRBV18 and TRBJ2-6 gives the full variable domain: NAGVMQNPRHLVRRRGQEARLRCSPMKGHSHVYWYRQLPEEGLKFMVYLQKENIIDESGMPKERFSAEFPKEGPSILRIQQVVRGDSAAYFCASSPRNGQAKDSGANVLTFGAGSRLTVL.

The chain joins TRBV4-1 to TRBJ2-7; 7 bases align to TRBD2. This CDR3 is 14 amino acids long. V dropped 4 bases and J dropped 2; count of bases not matched to a gene: 5. Germline V gene lookup returns CDR1 MGHRA and CDR2 YSYEKL. The CDR3 sequence is CASSLGGGPYEQYF. CDR3 DNA sequence: TGCGCCAGCAGCCTCGGCGGGGGTCCCTACGAGCAGTACTTC.

This clone has just a few counts. The chain employs TRBV9 and TRBJ1-1; a weak D match, TRBD1 (5 bases). Germline V gene sequence: CDR1 SGDLS, CDR2 YYNGEE. The CDR3 sequence is 15 residues long. V shed 0 bases and J shed 1 base, with 10 bases lying between them. The CDR3 reads CASSVDGGTNTEAFF. The DNA of the CDR3 is TGTGCCAGCAGCGTAGACGGGGGGACGAACACTGAAGCTTTCTTT.

V gene TRBV7-9 combines with J gene TRBJ2-3, with 8 bases aligning to TRBD2. The germline gives CDR1 SEHNR, CDR2 FQNEAQ (reference sequence). The V gene end was trimmed by 5 bases and the J gene end by 1 base; junction bases not matched to a gene: 8. The CDR3 runs 16 residues. CDR3 residues: CASSPRGGGRTDTQYF. The CDR3 nucleotides are TGTGCCAGCAGCCCTCGGGGGGGAGGGCGCACAGATACGCAGTATTTT.

The chain recombines TRBV4-1 with TRBJ1-3; 10 nucleotides agree with TRBD1. CDR1 MGHRA and CDR2 YSYEKL come from the germline V gene. V lost 2 bases and J lost 0; bases outside the gene matches: 13. The CDR3 runs to 20 residues. The DNA for the CDR3 is TGCGCCAGCAGCCAACCCACCGGGACAGGGGCGACTTTCTCTGGAAACACCATATATTTT. This codes for CASSQPTGTGATFSGNTIYF.

The chain uses TRBV7-8 and TRBJ2-1; unclear D gene. The CDR3 extends over 11 amino acids. In germline, CDR1 is SGHVS, CDR2 FQNEAQ. Trimming left V 2 bases short and J 8 bases short, with 4 bases between. Here the CDR3 reads CASSLQYEQFF. Here the CDR3 DNA reads TGTGCCAGCAGCTTACAGTATGAGCAGTTCTTC.

V and J are TRBV19 and TRBJ2-4; TRBD1 matches at 7 bases. After removal of 5 bases from V and 6 bases from J, the junction contained 16 bases not matched to a gene. This CDR3 spans 17 amino acids. CDR1 is LNHDA and CDR2 is SQIVND in the germline V gene (reference sequence). CDR3 nucleotide sequence: TGTGCCAGTAGTGTCACCCCAGGGGGTGGGTCGAGAAACATTCAGTACTTC. The encoded protein is CASSVTPGGGSRNIQYF.

The rearrangement uses TRBV7-2 and TRBJ2-1; no firm D call. The germline V gene encodes CDR1 SGHTA and CDR2 FQGNSA. This CDR3 comprises 14 residues. V gave up 1 base and J gave up 5 bases, with 9 bases separating them. In nucleotides, the CDR3 is TGTGCCAGCAGCTTAGGATACGCGAACAATGAGCAGTTCTTC. Amino acid sequence: CASSLGYANNEQFF.

The chain carries TRBV11-1 and TRBJ1-3; D is unclear. This CDR3 comprises 16 residues. Germline CDR1 is SGHAT and CDR2 is FQDESV (reference sequence). V lost 4 bases to trimming and J lost 0 bases, with 13 bases between them. The CDR3 is CASSSMDRSSGNTIYF. DNA of the CDR3: TGTGCCAGCAGCTCGATGGACCGATCCTCTGGAAACACCATATATTTT.

V and J are TRBV6-5 and TRBJ2-7, with TRBD2 matching 8 bases. The CDR3 totals 15 residues. V gave up 3 bases and J gave up 1 base; unmatched junction bases: 5. Germline V gene lookup returns CDR1 MNHEY and CDR2 SVGAGI. CDR3 sequence: CASSYLRGDSYEQYF. The DNA of the CDR3 is TGTGCCAGCAGTTATTTGCGGGGGGATTCCTACGAGCAGTACTTC.

V usage is TRBV6-5 and J usage is TRBJ1-5, with D unclear. Germline CDR1 reads MNHEY; CDR2 reads SVGAGI. CDR3 length: 13 amino acids. With 8 bases removed from V and 0 bases from J, the gap between germline ends came to 8 bases. As DNA, the CDR3 is TGTGCCAGCCGAGCGAATAGCAATCAGCCCCAGCATTTT. The encoded protein is CASRANSNQPQHF.

There are a few counts of this clone. The chain links TRBV4-1 to TRBJ2-4; 9 nucleotides match TRBD2. CDR3 length equals 17 residues. Trimming at V came to 0 bases and at J to 6 bases, leaving 9 bases not matched to a gene. Germline loops: CDR1 MGHRA, CDR2 YSYEKL. CDR3 sequence reads: CASSQERASGTRNIQYF. The DNA of the CDR3 is TGCGCCAGCAGCCAAGAGAGGGCTAGCGGGACGAGAAACATTCAGTACTTC.

The gene calls are TRBV5-1 and TRBJ1-2, with a tentative D call TRBD1 (5 bases). Trimming stripped 5 bases from V and 4 bases from J, with 12 bases between. Per germline, CDR1 SGHRS and CDR2 YFSETQ. The CDR3 runs 13 residues. The DNA of the CDR3 is TGCGCCAGCAGACCCGGGACCTTCTATGGCTACACCTTC. Amino acid sequence: CASRPGTFYGYTF.

The chain has TRBV27 and TRBJ1-1; D may be TRBD1 (6 bases). The V end lost 3 bases, the J end lost 10 bases, and 18 bases lay between the germline ends. Looked up from germline, CDR1 is MNHEY and CDR2 is SMNVEV (reference sequence). This CDR3 comprises 14 residues. CDR3 sequence reads: CASSFSGRTVRAFF. For the CDR3, the DNA is TGTGCCAGCAGTTTCTCCGGACGGACAGTCAGAGCTTTCTTT.

CDR3 DNA: TGTGCCAGCAGTTTATACCGTGGACAGGAAACTACGGGCAATGAGCAGTTCTTC. Residues: CASSLYRGQETTGNEQFF. The genes are TRBV27 and TRBJ2-1, with 7 bases aligning to TRBD1. The ends lost 1 base at V and 6 bases at J; junction bases unmatched: 15. Germline-derived CDR1 and CDR2 are MNHEY and SMNVEV (reference sequence). There are 18 residues in the CDR3.